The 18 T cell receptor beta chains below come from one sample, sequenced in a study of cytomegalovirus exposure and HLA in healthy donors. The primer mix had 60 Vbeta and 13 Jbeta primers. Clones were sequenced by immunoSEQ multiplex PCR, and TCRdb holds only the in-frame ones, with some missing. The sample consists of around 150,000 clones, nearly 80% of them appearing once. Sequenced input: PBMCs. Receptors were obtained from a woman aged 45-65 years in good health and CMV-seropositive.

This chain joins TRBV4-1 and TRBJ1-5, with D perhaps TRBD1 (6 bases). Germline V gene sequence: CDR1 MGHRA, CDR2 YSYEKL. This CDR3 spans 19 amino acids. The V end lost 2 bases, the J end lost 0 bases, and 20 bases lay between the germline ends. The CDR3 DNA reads TGCGCCAGCAGCCAAACACGGTTTCAGGGGATTTCTAGCAATCAGCCCCAGCATTTT. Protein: CASSQTRFQGISSNQPQHF.

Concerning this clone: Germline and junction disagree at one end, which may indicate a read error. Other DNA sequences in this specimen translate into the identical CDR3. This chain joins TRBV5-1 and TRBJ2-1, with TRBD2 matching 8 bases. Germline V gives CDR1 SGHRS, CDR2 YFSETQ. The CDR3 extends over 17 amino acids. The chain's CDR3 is CASSLGGERGRNNEQFF. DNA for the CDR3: TGCGCCAGCAGCTTGGGAGGGGAGCGGGGGAGAAACAACGAGCAGTTCTTC.

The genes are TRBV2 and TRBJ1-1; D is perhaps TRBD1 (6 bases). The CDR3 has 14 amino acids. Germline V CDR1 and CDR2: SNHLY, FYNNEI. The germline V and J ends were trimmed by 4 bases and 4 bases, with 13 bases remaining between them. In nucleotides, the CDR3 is TGTGCCAGCAGTGGTAATTTCAGGGGCACTGAAGCTTTCTTT. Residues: CASSGNFRGTEAFF. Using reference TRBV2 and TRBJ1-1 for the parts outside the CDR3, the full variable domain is EPEVTQTPSHQVTQMGQEVILRCVPISNHLYFYWYRQILGQKVEFLVSFYNNEISEKSEIFDDQFSVERPDGSNFTLKIRSTKLEDSAMYFCASSGNFRGTEAFFGQGTRLTVV.

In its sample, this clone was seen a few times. The CDR3 sequence is CASSIEGADEKLFF. The CDR3 DNA sequence: TGTGCCAGTAGTATAGAGGGGGCGGATGAAAAACTGTTTTTT. The chain has TRBV19 and TRBJ1-4, with TRBD1 as a possible D gene (6 bases). This CDR3 spans 14 amino acids. Trimming pared 0 bases from V and 6 bases from J, leaving 8 bases between. The germline V gene has CDR1 LNHDA and CDR2 SQIVND (reference sequence).

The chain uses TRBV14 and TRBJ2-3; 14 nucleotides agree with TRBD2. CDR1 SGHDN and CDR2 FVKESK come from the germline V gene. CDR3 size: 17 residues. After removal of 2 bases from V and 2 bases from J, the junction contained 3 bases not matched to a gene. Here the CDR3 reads CASSQRTSGRFTDTQYF. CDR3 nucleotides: TGTGCCAGCAGCCAAAGGACTAGCGGGAGGTTCACAGATACGCAGTATTTT.

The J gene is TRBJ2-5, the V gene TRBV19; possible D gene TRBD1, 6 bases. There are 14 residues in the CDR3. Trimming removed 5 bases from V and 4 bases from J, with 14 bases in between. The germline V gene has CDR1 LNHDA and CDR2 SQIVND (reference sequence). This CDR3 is CASSPRGGPETQYF. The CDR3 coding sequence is TGTGCCAGTAGTCCAAGAGGGGGACCAGAGACCCAGTACTTC.

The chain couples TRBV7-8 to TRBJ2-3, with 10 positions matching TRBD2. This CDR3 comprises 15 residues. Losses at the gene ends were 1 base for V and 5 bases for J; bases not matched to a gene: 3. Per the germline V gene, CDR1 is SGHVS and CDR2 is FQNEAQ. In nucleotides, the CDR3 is TGTGCCAGCAGCTTAGGGCTAGCGGGAGTAGATACGCAGTATTTT. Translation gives CASSLGLAGVDTQYF. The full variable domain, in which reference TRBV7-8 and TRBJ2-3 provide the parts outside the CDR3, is GAGVSQSPRYKVAKRGQDVALRCDPISGHVSLFWYQQALGQGPEFLTYFQNEAQLDKSGLPSDRFFAERPEGSVSTLKIQRTQQEDSAVYLCASSLGLAGVDTQYFGPGTRLTVL.

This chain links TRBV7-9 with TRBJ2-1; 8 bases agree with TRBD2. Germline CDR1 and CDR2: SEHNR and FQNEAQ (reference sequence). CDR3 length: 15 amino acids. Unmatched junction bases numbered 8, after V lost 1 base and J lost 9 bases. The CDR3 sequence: CASSLGQRGRGEQFF. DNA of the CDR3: TGTGCCAGCAGCTTAGGTCAGCGGGGGCGGGGTGAGCAGTTCTTC. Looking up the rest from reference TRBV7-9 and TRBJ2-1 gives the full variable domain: DTGVSQNPRHKITKRGQNVTFRCDPISEHNRLYWYRQTLGQGPEFLTYFQNEAQLEKSRLLSDRFSAERPKGSFSTLEIQRTEQGDSAMYLCASSLGQRGRGEQFFGPGTRLTVL.

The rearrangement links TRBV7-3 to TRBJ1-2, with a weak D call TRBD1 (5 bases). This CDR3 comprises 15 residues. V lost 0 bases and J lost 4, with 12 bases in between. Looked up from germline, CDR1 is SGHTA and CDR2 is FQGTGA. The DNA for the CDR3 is TGTGCCAGCAGCTTAACAGGGCAGGGTCTCTATGGCTACACCTTC. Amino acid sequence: CASSLTGQGLYGYTF.

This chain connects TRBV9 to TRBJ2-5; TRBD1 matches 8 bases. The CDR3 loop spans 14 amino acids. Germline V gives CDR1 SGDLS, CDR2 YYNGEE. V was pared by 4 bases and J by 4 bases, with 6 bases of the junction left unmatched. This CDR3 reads CASSKRQGAETQYF. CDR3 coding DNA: TGTGCCAGCAGCAAGCGTCAGGGGGCAGAGACCCAGTACTTC.

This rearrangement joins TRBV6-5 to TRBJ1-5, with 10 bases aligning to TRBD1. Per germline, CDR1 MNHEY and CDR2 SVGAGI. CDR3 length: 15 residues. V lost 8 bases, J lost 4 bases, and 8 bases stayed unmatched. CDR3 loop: CASSMTGGANQPQHF. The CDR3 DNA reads TGTGCCAGCTCGATGACAGGGGGCGCGAATCAGCCCCAGCATTTT.

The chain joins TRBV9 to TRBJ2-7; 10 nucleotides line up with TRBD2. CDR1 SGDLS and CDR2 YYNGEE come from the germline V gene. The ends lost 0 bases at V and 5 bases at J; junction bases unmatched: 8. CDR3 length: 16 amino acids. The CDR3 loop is CASSVGGGTSAHEQYF. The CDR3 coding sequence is TGTGCCAGCAGCGTAGGTGGCGGGACTAGCGCCCACGAGCAGTACTTC. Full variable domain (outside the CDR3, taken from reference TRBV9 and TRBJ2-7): DSGVTQTPKHLITATGQRVTLRCSPRSGDLSVYWYQQSLDQGLQFLIQYYNGEERAKGNILERFSAQQFPDLHSELNLSSLELGDSALYFCASSVGGGTSAHEQYFGPGTRLTVT.

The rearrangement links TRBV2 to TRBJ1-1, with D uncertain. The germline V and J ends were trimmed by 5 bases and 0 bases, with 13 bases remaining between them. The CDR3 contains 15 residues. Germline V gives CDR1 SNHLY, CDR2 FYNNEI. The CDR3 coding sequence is TGTGCCAGCAGTCACGCCAGCGGGATGAACACTGAAGCTTTCTTT. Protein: CASSHASGMNTEAFF.

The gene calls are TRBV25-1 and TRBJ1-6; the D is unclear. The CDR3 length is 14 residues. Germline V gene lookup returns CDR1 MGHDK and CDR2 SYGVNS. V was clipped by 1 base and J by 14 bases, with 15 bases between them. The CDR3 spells CASSESGLPWTLHF. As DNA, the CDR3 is TGTGCCAGCAGTGAATCTGGACTTCCCTGGACCCTCCACTTT.

CDR3 amino acids: CASSGTGAYSGNTIYF. CDR3 DNA sequence: TGTGCCAGCAGTGGGACAGGGGCTTACTCTGGAAACACCATATATTTT. The chain has TRBV2 and TRBJ1-3; TRBD1 agrees at 9 bases. The junction had 4 bases not matched to a gene; V was cut back by 4 bases and J by 0 bases. The germline CDR1 and CDR2 sequences are SNHLY and FYNNEI. The CDR3 spans 16 residues.

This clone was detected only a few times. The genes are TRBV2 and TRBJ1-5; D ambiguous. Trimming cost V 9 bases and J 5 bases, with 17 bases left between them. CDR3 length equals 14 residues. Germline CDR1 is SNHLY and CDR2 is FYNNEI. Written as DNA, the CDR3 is TGTGCCAGTACTGCCGACGGGAGCTATCAGCCCCAGCATTTT. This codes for CASTADGSYQPQHF.

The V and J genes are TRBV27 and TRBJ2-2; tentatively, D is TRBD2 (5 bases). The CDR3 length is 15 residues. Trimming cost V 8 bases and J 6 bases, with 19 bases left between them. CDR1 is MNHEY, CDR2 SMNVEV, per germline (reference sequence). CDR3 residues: CASYPEGYLPGELFF. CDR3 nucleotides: TGTGCCAGCTACCCCGAGGGCTATCTCCCCGGGGAGCTGTTTTTT.

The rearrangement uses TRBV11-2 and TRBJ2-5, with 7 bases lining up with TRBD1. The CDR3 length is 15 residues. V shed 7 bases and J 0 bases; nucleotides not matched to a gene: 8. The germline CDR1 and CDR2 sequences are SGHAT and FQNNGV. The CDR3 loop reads CASKPSTGDQETQYF. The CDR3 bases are TGTGCCAGCAAGCCCTCTACAGGGGACCAAGAGACCCAGTACTTC. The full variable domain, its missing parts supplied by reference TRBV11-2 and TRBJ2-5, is EAGVAQSPRYKIIEKRQSVAFWCNPISGHATLYWYQQILGQGPKLLIQFQNNGVVDDSQLPKDRFSAERLKGVDSTLKIQPAKLEDSAVYLCASKPSTGDQETQYFGPGTRLLVL.